This T cell receptor (beta chain) is drawn from a study of blood T cell repertoires in COVID-19. Original handling: Nucleated cell counts were estimated from reference gene primer amplification. This table comes from immunoSEQ multiplex PCR, and its TCRdb copy is limited to in-frame clones, with some not included. Clone size and V and J calls were adopted from that table, with D and trimming inferred from the DNA. The data hold about 110,000 clones, with roughly 87% observed a single time. Germline V gene data show CDR1 as SGHRS and CDR2 as YFSETQ. The CDR3 sequence is 15 residues long. The V segment lost 4 bases and the J segment 5 bases; nucleotides outside the gene matches: 8.

This chain links TRBV5-1 with TRBJ2-1; the match to TRBD1 covers 8 bases. The sequenced material came from peripheral blood. The source is a man in his forties or fifties with acute or convalescent COVID-19. The CDR3 DNA follows: TGCGCCAGCAGCGGCGGATGGACAGGGAACAATGAGCAGTTCTTC. This translates into CASSGGWTGNNEQFF.